The 20 T cell receptor beta chains in this list originate from one sample, sequenced in a study of PD-1 blockade in mismatch repair-deficient tumors. TCRdb's copy holds only in-frame clones and misses some; the assay was immunoSEQ multiplex PCR. This table has approximately 15,000 clones, 84% appearing once. Sequenced material: PBMCs, taken less than 15 weeks after starting pembrolizumab. Receptor source: an adult with mismatch repair-deficient cancer.

The chain links TRBV5-1 to TRBJ1-1, with a tentative D call TRBD1 (6 bases). The CDR3 consists of 15 residues. The germline CDR1 and CDR2 sequences are SGHRS and YFSETQ. V was trimmed by 0 bases and J by 3 bases, leaving 12 bases between them. CDR3 residues: CASSLATGRDTEAFF. CDR3 in DNA: TGCGCCAGCAGCTTGGCCACAGGGAGGGACACTGAAGCTTTCTTT.

The rearrangement links TRBV19 to TRBJ2-1, with 9 bases matching TRBD1. This CDR3 is 18 amino acids long. With 1 base clipped from V and 1 base from J, the junction kept 8 bases outside the gene matches. Germline assignment: CDR1 LNHDA and CDR2 SQIVND (reference sequence). The CDR3 loop is CASSIGVWTGASYNEQFF. CDR3 coding DNA: TGTGCCAGTAGTATAGGGGTCTGGACAGGGGCTTCCTACAATGAGCAGTTCTTC.

The V call is TRBV10-3, the J call TRBJ2-2, with 11 bases fitting TRBD2. V lost 5 bases and J lost 9; bases outside the gene matches: 8. Germline loops: CDR1 ENHRY, CDR2 SYGVKD. The CDR3 sequence is 15 residues long. CDR3 sequence: CAISPIAGGGRELFF. CDR3 bases: TGTGCCATCAGTCCCATAGCGGGAGGGGGCCGGGAGCTGTTTTTT.

The rearrangement uses TRBV7-2 and TRBJ2-7; D not certain. The CDR3 runs to 14 residues. Germline loops: CDR1 SGHTA, CDR2 FQGNSA. Trimming took 3 bases from V and 0 from J, leaving 9 bases between them. The CDR3 DNA sequence: TGTGCCAGCAGCTTTGAGAGCGACTCCTACGAGCAGTACTTC. Amino acid sequence: CASSFESDSYEQYF. The complete variable domain, with remaining parts taken from reference TRBV7-2 and TRBJ2-7, reads GAGVSQSPSNKVTEKGKDVELRCDPISGHTALYWYRQSLGQGLEFLIYFQGNSAPDKSGLPSDRFSAERTGGSVSTLTIQRTQQEDSAVYLCASSFESDSYEQYFGPGTRLTVT.

The V and J genes are TRBV6-1 and TRBJ1-5; D gene ambiguous. The CDR3 runs to 19 residues. V was pared by 1 base and J by 0 bases, with 19 bases between. Germline CDR1 and CDR2: MNHNS and SASEGT. CDR3 bases: TGTGCCAGCAGTGAAGGGCGCCTGTCTCACTATTTTAGCAATCAGCCCCAGCATTTT. This codes for CASSEGRLSHYFSNQPQHF.

The gene calls are TRBV6-1 and TRBJ2-5, with a weak D call TRBD1 (6 bases). Trimming took off 6 bases at V and 1 base at J, with 12 bases between the two ends. The CDR3 is 14 residues long. CDR1 is MNHNS, CDR2 SASEGT, per germline. The CDR3 here is CASRPGHPQETQYF. The CDR3 coding sequence is TGTGCCAGCAGGCCGGGACACCCCCAAGAGACCCAGTACTTC.

V usage is TRBV5-4 and J usage is TRBJ2-3; D is possibly TRBD2 (6 bases). V was pared by 4 bases and J by 4 bases, with 19 bases between. The germline V gene has CDR1 SGHNT and CDR2 YYREEE (reference sequence). The length of the CDR3 is 16 residues. This CDR3 is CASSAGGLASSDTQYF. The CDR3 nucleotides read TGTGCCAGCAGCGCCGGCGGCCTAGCGAGCTCAGATACGCAGTATTTT. Filled out from reference TRBV5-4 and TRBJ2-3, the complete variable domain reads ETGVTQSPTHLIKTRGQQVTLRCSSQSGHNTVSWYQQALGQGPQFIFQYYREEENGRGNFPPRFSGLQFPNYSSELNVNALELDDSALYLCASSAGGLASSDTQYFGPGTRLTVL.

In this sample, this clone turned up a few times. The chain combines TRBV5-4 with TRBJ2-7, with D possibly being TRBD1 (6 bases). The CDR3 extends over 15 amino acids. Germline V gene sequence: CDR1 SGHNT, CDR2 YYREEE (reference sequence). V lost 4 bases to trimming and J lost 0 bases, with 14 bases between them. The CDR3 region is CASSATGTRSYEQYF. Here the CDR3 DNA reads TGTGCCAGCAGCGCTACCGGGACACGCTCCTACGAGCAGTACTTC. Full variable domain (remainder filled in from reference TRBV5-4 and TRBJ2-7): ETGVTQSPTHLIKTRGQQVTLRCSSQSGHNTVSWYQQALGQGPQFIFQYYREEENGRGNFPPRFSGLQFPNYSSELNVNALELDDSALYLCASSATGTRSYEQYFGPGTRLTVT.

The chain links TRBV10-3 to TRBJ2-3; 7 positions agree with TRBD2. After removal of 5 bases from V and 5 bases from J, the junction contained 7 bases not matched to a gene. Germline V CDR1 and CDR2: ENHRY, SYGVKD. The CDR3 spans 14 residues. CDR3 sequence: CAISPQVAGDTQYF. CDR3 in DNA: TGTGCCATCAGTCCCCAGGTAGCGGGAGATACGCAGTATTTT.

The CDR3 DNA is TGTGCCAGCAGCTACAGCTACGAGCAGTACTTC. Translation: CASSYSYEQYF. This rearrangement joins TRBV2 to TRBJ2-7; D gene ambiguous. The CDR3 loop spans 11 amino acids. The germline gives CDR1 SNHLY, CDR2 FYNNEI. V was trimmed by 6 bases and J by 3 bases, leaving 6 bases between them.

The CDR3 coding sequence is TGTGCCAGCAGCTTGGTTTTAGCGGGAGGGCGCGAGACCCAGTACTTC. It translates to CASSLVLAGGRETQYF. The V and J genes are TRBV5-8 and TRBJ2-5; 11 bases agree with TRBD2. This CDR3 has 16 residues. Germline CDR1 SGHTS, CDR2 YDEGEE. V trimming: 0 bases; J trimming: 5 bases; junction bases outside the gene matches: 6.

The genes are TRBV19 and TRBJ2-2; D might be TRBD2 (6 bases). Trimming took 1 base from V and 5 from J, leaving 14 bases between them. The CDR3 loop spans 16 amino acids. Germline lookup yields CDR1 LNHDA and CDR2 SQIVND (reference sequence). CDR3 bases: TGTGCCAGTAGTATAGGTATAGCGGTCCCGACCGGGGAGCTGTTTTTT. It yields the protein CASSIGIAVPTGELFF. Full variable domain (rest looked up from reference TRBV19 and TRBJ2-2): DGGITQSPKYLFRKEGQNVTLSCEQNLNHDAMYWYRQDPGQGLRLIYYSQIVNDFQKGDIAEGYSVSREKKESFPLTVTSAQKNPTAFYLCASSIGIAVPTGELFFGEGSRLTVL.

This chain joins TRBV5-1 and TRBJ1-3; 9 bases align to TRBD1. The germline CDR1 and CDR2 sequences are SGHRS and YFSETQ. This CDR3 has 14 residues. V shed 3 bases and J 8 bases; nucleotides not matched to a gene: 6. The CDR3 DNA reads as TGCGCCAGCAGCTCGGGACAGGGTTGGGACACCATATATTTT. Its translation: CASSSGQGWDTIYF.

V gene TRBV19 combines with J gene TRBJ2-3; 7 nucleotides align to TRBD1. V lost 5 bases, J lost 0 bases, and 8 bases stayed unmatched. The CDR3 sequence is 16 residues long. CDR1 is LNHDA and CDR2 is SQIVND in the germline V gene (reference sequence). The CDR3, as DNA: TGTGCCAGTAGTGCTCCCGGGACAGCTAGCACAGATACGCAGTATTTT. This codes for CASSAPGTASTDTQYF.

The chain recombines TRBV5-6 with TRBJ1-1, with 8 bases lining up with TRBD1. Trimming removed 3 bases from V and 4 bases from J; junction bases left unmatched: 11. This CDR3 region has 16 residues. Germline V lookup: CDR1 SGHDT, CDR2 YYEEEE. The CDR3, as DNA: TGTGCCAGCAGCTCCTACAGGGGGGAGTGGAGCACTGAAGCTTTCTTT. As protein: CASSSYRGEWSTEAFF.

This clone was picked up a small number of times. The chain is built from TRBV29-1 and TRBJ2-7, with D tentatively TRBD1 (6 bases). Germline V gene lookup returns CDR1 SQVTM and CDR2 ANQGSEA. This CDR3 has 13 residues. The germline V and J ends were trimmed by 1 base and 3 bases, with 10 bases remaining between them. The CDR3 loop reads CSVEGGQSYEQYF. The CDR3 DNA is TGCAGCGTTGAAGGAGGACAGAGCTACGAGCAGTACTTC.

V usage is TRBV18 and J usage is TRBJ2-1; D might be TRBD2 (5 bases). Germline V gene sequence: CDR1 KGHSH, CDR2 LQKENI. V was clipped by 10 bases and J by 2 bases, with 9 bases between them. This CDR3 has 12 residues. As DNA, the CDR3 is TGTGCCACCCAAGCGGCCTACAATGAGCAGTTCTTC. Translated, it gives CATQAAYNEQFF.

The V call is TRBV29-1, the J call TRBJ1-1, with D possibly being TRBD1 (5 bases). The CDR3 is 11 residues long. CDR1 is SQVTM, CDR2 ANQGSEA, per germline. V was trimmed by 3 bases and J by 8 bases, leaving 10 bases between them. This chain's CDR3 is CSVERNREAFF. DNA for the CDR3: TGCAGCGTTGAGAGGAACAGGGAAGCTTTCTTT. Variable domain in full (rest from reference TRBV29-1 and TRBJ1-1): SAVISQKPSRDICQRGTSLTIQCQVDSQVTMMFWYRQQPGQSLTLIATANQGSEATYESGFVIDKFPISRPNLTFSTLTVSNMSPEDSSIYLCSVERNREAFFGQGTRLTVV.

This clone came up once. The DNA of the CDR3 is TGTGCCAGCAGTTCCGGGGGACCCTACGAGCAGTACTTC. The encoded protein is CASSSGGPYEQYF. The V gene is TRBV28, the J gene TRBJ2-7; tentatively, D is TRBD2 (6 bases). The V end lost 4 bases, the J end lost 2 bases, and 9 bases lay between the germline ends. Per the germline V gene, CDR1 is MDHEN and CDR2 is SYDVKM. The CDR3 has 13 residues.

The chain is built from TRBV19 and TRBJ2-3, with TRBD2 matching over 8 bases. CDR1 and CDR2 (germline): LNHDA, SQIVND (reference sequence). The trim removed 0 bases at V and 0 bases at J, leaving 8 bases unmatched. The CDR3 runs to 18 residues. The CDR3 DNA is TGTGCCAGTAGTATAGATCCCCCAGCGGGAGCGAGCACAGATACGCAGTATTTT. Protein product: CASSIDPPAGASTDTQYF.